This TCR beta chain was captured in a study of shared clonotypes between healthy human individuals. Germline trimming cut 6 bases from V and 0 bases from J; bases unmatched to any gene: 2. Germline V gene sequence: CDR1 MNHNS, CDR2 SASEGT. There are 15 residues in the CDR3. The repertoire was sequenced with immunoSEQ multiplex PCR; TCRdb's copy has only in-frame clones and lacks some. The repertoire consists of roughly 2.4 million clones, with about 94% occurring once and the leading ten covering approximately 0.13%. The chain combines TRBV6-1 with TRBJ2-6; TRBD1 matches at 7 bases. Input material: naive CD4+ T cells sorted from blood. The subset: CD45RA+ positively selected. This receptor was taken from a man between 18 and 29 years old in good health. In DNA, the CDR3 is TGTGCCAGCAGGGACAGGACCTCTGGGGCCAACGTCCTGACTTTC. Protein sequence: CASRDRTSGANVLTF.